Listed below are T cell receptor beta chains from one sample, sequenced in a study of human T cells and chemical hapten exposure. TCRdb reprocessed the RACE reads with MiXCR, giving one entry per CDR3 protein. The table has 150,000 to 200,000 distinct CDR3 sequences, 28% seen once. The sequences come from whole blood, collected in connection with sensitization to the hapten diphenylcyclopropenone (DPC). These TCRs come from a woman between 18 and 29 years old with alopecia areata. Some clones in this sample may be carry-over from other donors' samples. Both conserved end residues are part of each CDR3. D genes are given only for firm matches. For some rows the clone size is stated as once, few or many, or as a class when expanded; others skip it.

v_gene	abundance	d_gene	len	j_gene	CDR3nt	CDR3aa
TRBV28	-	TRBD1	16	TRBJ2-4	TGTGCCAGCAGTTTCGAGGACAGGTTAGCCAAAAACATTCAGTACTTC	CASSFEDRLAKNIQYF
TRBV6-5	-	-	15	TRBJ1-1	TGTGCCAGCAGTTACGGTGGGGACCGGGTCCCTGAAGCTTTCTTT	CASSYGGDRVPEAFF
TRBV24-1	few	-	16	TRBJ2-3	TGTGCCACCAGTCCTCGGTTCGGGCGGAGCACAGATACGCAGTATTTT	CATSPRFGRSTDTQYF
TRBV4-3	-	-	13	TRBJ2-7	TGCGCCAGCAGCCAAGCGACAACCTACGAGCAGTACTTC	CASSQATTYEQYF
TRBV5-1	-	TRBD1	14	TRBJ2-7	TGCGCCAGCAGCGACCGAGGACAGGGCTACGAGCAGTACTTC	CASSDRGQGYEQYF
TRBV10-3	-	TRBD1	14	TRBJ2-3	TGTGCCATTCGGACTCGGGACAGGGGGGATACGCAGTATTTT	CAIRTRDRGDTQYF
TRBV20-1	few	-	13	TRBJ2-7	TGCAGTGCTCCGGACAGTAGCTCCTACGAGCAGTACTTC	CSAPDSSSYEQYF
TRBV29-1	-	-	12	TRBJ2-3	TGCAGCGTTGGCCACACGGAGAATACGCAGTATTTT	CSVGHTENTQYF
TRBV27	-	TRBD1	14	TRBJ1-5	TGTGCCAGCAGTTTGGGACAGGGGACCCAGCCCCAGCATTTT	CASSLGQGTQPQHF
TRBV5-6	few	TRBD1	13	TRBJ1-1	TGTGCCAGCAGCCCAGGACAGGGGAGGGAAGCTTTCTTT	CASSPGQGREAFF
TRBV6-1	-	TRBD1	15	TRBJ2-5	TGTGCCAGCAGTGAAACCACGGACAGGGCTAAGACCCAGTACTTC	CASSETTDRAKTQYF
TRBV18	-	-	12	TRBJ2-3	TGTGCCAGCTCACCAATGGGAGATACGCAGTATTTT	CASSPMGDTQYF
TRBV11-1	few	TRBD2	16	TRBJ2-3	TGTGCCAGCAGCTCCGGGACTAGCGGGTGGGAGGATACGCAGTATTTT	CASSSGTSGWEDTQYF
TRBV12-3/TRBV12-4	-	-	15	TRBJ1-1	TGTGCCAGCAGTTACGGGAGGGGGATGAACACTGAAGCTTTCTTT	CASSYGRGMNTEAFF
TRBV9	-	TRBD1	17	TRBJ2-6	TGTGCCAGCAGCTTCCCAGGGGGCCAAGCTGGGGCCAACGTCCTGACTTTC	CASSFPGGQAGANVLTF
TRBV3-1	few	TRBD1	16	TRBJ2-1	TGTGCCAGCAGCCAATATGGACAGGGCGCGCTCAATGAGCAGTTCTTC	CASSQYGQGALNEQFF
TRBV12-3/TRBV12-4	-	-	13	TRBJ1-2	TGTGCCAGCAGTTTACGGGGTTTCTATGGCTACACCTTC	CASSLRGFYGYTF
TRBV4-2	few	-	15	TRBJ1-2	TGTGCCAGCAGCCAAGGAGGGCAGGGTAACTATGGCTACACCTTC	CASSQGGQGNYGYTF
TRBV4-1	-	-	15	TRBJ1-1	TGCGCCAGCAGCCAAGTTGACAGTGGGTACACTGAAGCTTTCTTT	CASSQVDSGYTEAFF
TRBV4-1	many	-	15	TRBJ2-7	TGCGCCAGCAGCCAAGTGGAAGGGACCTCCTACGAGCAGTACTTC	CASSQVEGTSYEQYF
TRBV20-1	-	-	11	TRBJ1-1	TGCAGTGCTAGTTGGAACACTGAAGCTTTCTTT	CSASWNTEAFF
TRBV11-2	many	-	15	TRBJ1-1	TGTGCCAGCAGCTTAGATTTGACTAGGTGGACTGAAGCTTTCTTT	CASSLDLTRWTEAFF
TRBV7-8	-	TRBD2	24	TRBJ2-1	TGTGCCAGCAGCTTACGCCCGCCCGTCCAACACGCTCTAGCGGGAGGACTTAGAGTAGATGAGCAGTTCTTC	CASSLRPPVQHALAGGLRVDEQFF
TRBV6-6	-	TRBD1	14	TRBJ1-2	TGTGCCAGCAGTTACTCGAGGGACAGCTATGGCTACACCTTC	CASSYSRDSYGYTF
TRBV7-9	-	-	14	TRBJ2-1	TGTGCCAGCAAGGTGCCAGCGCAATACAATGAGCAGTTCTTC	CASKVPAQYNEQFF
TRBV20-1	-	-	14	TRBJ2-7	TGCAGTGCTAGTCTGGGGCAGTCCGTCTACGAGCAGTACTTC	CSASLGQSVYEQYF
TRBV7-9	-	-	11	TRBJ1-2	TGTGCCAGCAGCTTATCTGATGGCTACACCTTC	CASSLSDGYTF
TRBV7-9	-	-	13	TRBJ1-2	TGTGCCAGCAGCAGGGGACGGCCCGATGGCTACACCTTC	CASSRGRPDGYTF